This T cell receptor (beta chain) derives from a study of T cell changes during pregnancy in multiple sclerosis. Germline assignment: CDR1 MNHEY and CDR2 SVGAGI. CDR3 length: 15 amino acids. The junction had 9 bases not matched to a gene; V was cut back by 7 bases and J by 1 base. Assay: immunoSEQ multiplex PCR; the TCRdb copy retains only in-frame clones and omits some. This sample has some 120,000 clones; roughly 92% occur once, and the top ten carry more than 1.5%. The material sequenced was peripheral blood, taken in the third trimester of pregnancy. V is TRBV6-5 and J is TRBJ1-1; TRBD1 agrees at 7 bases. The TCR sequence derives from a female donor with multiple sclerosis, enrolled in a pregnancy study. CDR3 DNA: TGTGCCAGCACCCGAGGGGGCCGCAGGAACACTGAAGCTTTCTTT. Protein sequence: CASTRGGRRNTEAFF.